The 9 T cell receptor beta chains listed next were all sequenced from one sample in a study of T-cell memory formation after mild COVID-19. TCRdb re-analysed the 5' RACE reads in MiXCR, keeping a single row per CDR3 protein. Here the sample spans roughly 110,000 distinct CDR3 sequences, about 20% being singletons. The sample comprised PBMCs or a T cell subset sorted from them (not recorded which). All receptors come from a man younger than 30 who had mild COVID-19 (a few samples of this study predate the infection). Cell type and time point are not known.

V is TRBV7-9 and J is TRBJ1-2, with D possibly TRBD1 on 6 matching bases. Germline V gene lookup returns CDR1 SEHNR and CDR2 FQNEAQ (reference sequence). The V end was cut by 0 bases, the J end by 4 bases, with 9 bases between. The CDR3 length is 14 residues. In DNA, the CDR3 is TGTGCCAGCAGCTTAGCAGGGGGGGGCTATGGCTACACCTTC. Translation: CASSLAGGGYGYTF.

This clonotype was counted a single time. This chain joins TRBV15 and TRBJ1-6; D is perhaps TRBD1 (6 bases). CDR3 size: 16 residues. CDR1 LNHNV and CDR2 YYDKDF come from the germline V gene (reference sequence). V lost 7 bases to trimming and J lost 0 bases, with 13 bases between them. The DNA for the CDR3 is TGTGCCACCAAGCAGGACAGTAGCTCCTATAATTCACCCCTCCACTTT. Its translation: CATKQDSSSYNSPLHF.

This clonotype was observed a few times. The chain links TRBV7-9 to TRBJ2-1; TRBD1 matches 7 bases. Germline loops: CDR1 SEHNR, CDR2 FQNEAQ (reference sequence). This CDR3 is 15 amino acids long. V shed 1 base and J 9 bases; nucleotides not matched to a gene: 9. CDR3 nucleotides: TGTGCCAGCAGCTTAGTGACAGGGAATGAGGGTGAGCAGTTCTTC. Translating gives CASSLVTGNEGEQFF.

The chain has TRBV4-3 and TRBJ2-7; D is possibly TRBD2 (6 bases). Germline loops: CDR1 LGHNA, CDR2 YSLEER. V lost 2 bases to trimming and J lost 6 bases, with 23 bases between them. The CDR3 covers 17 residues. In DNA, the CDR3 is TGCGCCAGCAGCCAAAATGCCGGAGGGCAGGGAGGACGCGAGCAGTACTTC. Translation gives CASSQNAGGQGGREQYF.

On this clonotype: A junction boundary mismatches the germline segment, possibly from a read error. The chain is built from TRBV3-1 and TRBJ2-7; TRBD1 matches 11 bases. The CDR3 totals 15 residues. The germline gives CDR1 LGHDT, CDR2 YNNKEL (reference sequence). This CDR3 is CDSSQPGQGAYEQYF. CDR3 sequence (DNA): TGTGACAGCAGCCAACCGGGACAGGGGGCCTACGAGCAGTACTTC.

This chain uses TRBV7-9 with TRBJ1-1; D not certain. The CDR3 loop spans 12 amino acids. Trimming removed 3 bases at V and 8 bases at J, with 10 bases between. Germline V gene data show CDR1 as SEHNR and CDR2 as FQNEAQ (reference sequence). Here the CDR3 reads CASSFTSLEAFF. CDR3 in DNA: TGTGCCAGCAGCTTTACGAGTTTAGAAGCTTTCTTT.

DNA for the CDR3: TGTGCCAGCAGTTTATCCCGGGGGGCCGAGCAGTACTTC. Protein product: CASSLSRGAEQYF. This chain uses TRBV27 with TRBJ2-7; possibly TRBD2 for D (7 bases). Germline V gives CDR1 MNHEY, CDR2 SMNVEV (reference sequence). CDR3 length: 13 amino acids. Trimming removed 0 bases from V and 6 bases from J, with 9 bases in between.

This clonotype was counted between two and nine times. Here the CDR3 DNA reads TGCAGTGCTTGGGACAGGGGCACCGGGGAGCTGTTTTTT. This encodes CSAWDRGTGELFF. This chain links TRBV20-1 with TRBJ2-2; TRBD1 matches at 10 bases. Unmatched junction bases numbered 1, after V lost 5 bases and J lost 4 bases. Germline V gives CDR1 DFQATT, CDR2 SNEGSKA (reference sequence). This CDR3 spans 13 amino acids.

This chain links TRBV19 with TRBJ1-2, with D unclear. This CDR3 has 14 amino acids. Deletions cut 3 bases from V and 1 base from J, with 9 bases between. Germline V gene lookup returns CDR1 LNHDA and CDR2 SQIVND (reference sequence). The CDR3 loop is CASSIFGSNYGYTF. CDR3 DNA sequence: TGTGCCAGTAGTATCTTCGGGAGTAACTATGGCTACACCTTC.